A selection of T cell receptor beta chains follows, all from one sample in a study of post-analysis software for immune sequencing data. TCRdb used MiXCR to reprocess the PCR reads, holding one entry per CDR3 protein. The sample consists of hundreds of thousands of distinct CDR3 sequences, approximately 60% of them appearing once. Sequencing input: blood. The origin of the receptors is a girl aged 2 to 10 with multiple sclerosis. Both conserved end residues are part of each CDR3. A D gene is named only where the DNA matches it firmly. Expanded clones get a size class; other rows say once, few or many, or leave the size out.

len,d_gene,abundance,v_gene,j_gene,CDR3aa,CDR3nt
14,-,few,TRBV7-8,TRBJ2-7,CASSFGQAPYEQYF,TGTGCCAGCAGCTTTGGGCAGGCACCCTACGAGCAGTACTTC
12,TRBD2,few,TRBV20-1,TRBJ2-7,CSAGTSSYEQYF,TGCAGTGCCGGGACTAGCTCCTACGAGCAGTACTTC
12,-,-,TRBV7-6,TRBJ1-4,CATGDLAGKLFF,TGTGCCACGGGGGACCTGGCCGGAAAACTGTTTTTT
14,-,once,TRBV18,TRBJ2-3,CASSPVTRTDTQYF,TGTGCCAGCTCACCCGTTACCCGCACAGATACGCAGTATTTT
13,-,-,TRBV7-2,TRBJ1-1,CASSPNRGTEAFF,TGTGCCAGCAGCCCTAATAGGGGCACTGAAGCTTTCTTT
14,TRBD2,-,TRBV28,TRBJ2-5,CASRLTDGGETQYF,TGTGCCAGCAGACTGACGGACGGGGGGGAGACCCAGTACTTC
13,-,-,TRBV12-3/TRBV12-4,TRBJ1-1,CASSFLPPAEAFF,TGTGCCAGCAGTTTCCTTCCACCCGCTGAAGCTTTCTTT
17,-,-,TRBV6-6,TRBJ1-5,CASSYQTGLLSNQPQHF,TGTGCCAGCAGTTACCAGACAGGTCTCCTTAGCAATCAGCCCCAGCATTTT
15,TRBD2,-,TRBV9,TRBJ2-7,CASSKTSGSLFEQYF,TGTGCCAGCAGCAAAACTAGCGGGAGTCTCTTCGAGCAGTACTTC
11,TRBD1,-,TRBV29-1,TRBJ2-7,CSVDDRAGQYF,TGCAGCGTTGATGACAGGGCGGGCCAGTACTTC